The sequence of this T cell receptor (beta chain) was determined in a study of T cell responses to AZD1222 COVID-19 vaccine (dated by TCRdb to the early 2020s). Concerning the study at large: AZD1222 recipients with second doses at about 4 weeks or about 12 weeks were pooled, because spike-specific TCR depth and breadth did not differ between schedules. A total of 233 trial participants underwent TCR sequencing, of whom nearly 210 had received two doses of AZD1222 and 26 had received two doses of the MenACWY control vaccine. Trial participants were enrolled by age into 18-55, 56-69 and 70-plus year subgroups, with roughly 160, 29 and 62 TCR-sequenced participants respectively.

Summary of the overall study and its limitations: Because no day 14 peak-response samples were available, repertoires were characterized only after the peak T cell response. Conclusions about previously exposed vaccinees are limited, since just a handful of AZD1222 recipients were seropositive for SARS-CoV-2 at baseline. In the small 56-69-year group, the increase in depth fell short of significance, most likely because of low power. A significant rise in spike-specific TCR breadth and depth was observed after two AZD1222 doses relative to day 0 and relative to MenACWY recipients. Participants were mostly white British and included more females than males, and it was suggested by the authors that clonal diversity may have been underestimated. The vaccine-associated CD4 TCRs covered the entire spike protein, and the dominant responses fell in regions 160-218 and 743-854. Reportedly, close to half of the unique spike-specific TCRs recognized epitopes lying outside the regions that are mutated in the B.1.351 and B.1.1.7 variants.

The sample's time point label, in plain terms: baseline before first vaccination. Vaccinee samples came from UK trials COV001 and COV002, including a single-blind randomized controlled phase 2/3 trial of AZD1222 (ChAdOx1 nCoV-19) in healthy adults. Trial participant PBMC samples were collected at day 0 and day 28 after the second dose for TCRbeta chain sequencing. Per the germline V gene, MDHEN is the CDR1 and SYDVKM is the CDR2. The CDR3 holds 16 amino acids from the cysteine to the phenylalanine. Of the read, only the CDR3 DNA is kept; its 48 bases are in frame from base 1. Trimming accounts for 4 bases at V and 4 bases at J, while the number of junction bases matched to no gene is 9. The CDR3 regions of human TCRbeta chains were analyzed by immunosequencing. Regarding the original processing steps: TCRs in the repertoires were compared against a reference library of SARS-CoV-2-specific TCRs that had been generated with the MIRA antigen-specificity platform. Breadth was defined as the fraction of unique TCRs that were SARS-CoV-2-associated, and depth was defined as the fraction of total T cells that were SARS-CoV-2-associated. Using the MIRA data, each spike-specific TCR was mapped to the spike region that the TCR reacts to and placed in a CD4 or CD8 class. Log10-transformed breadth and depth values were compared by one-way ANOVA with Sidak's multiple comparisons tests. Held by TCRdb, this immuneACCESS table contains in-frame sequences only and omits some clones. Under half of the omission traces to an unresolved V gene where checked; the cause of the rest is unknown. Clonal size and the V and J genes are those of that table, whereas D and trimming came from the DNA. Here the sample has about 120,000 clones; 80% to 90% occur a single time. 10% of the sample is in the top ten clones.

This clone showed up just a few times. Its cognate antigen has yet to be identified. Base qualities were left out, and no much larger clone turns up one base away. The TCR originated in an adult in good health. The V and J genes are TRBV28 and TRBJ2-7; 11 nucleotides in the junction match TRBD2. The sequences come from peripheral blood, collected on day 0 of AZD1222 vaccination. The CDR3 in this case is CASSSTLAGDAYEQYF. The DNA sequence is TGTGCCAGCAGTTCCACACTAGCGGGAGACGCTTACGAGCAGTACTTC.